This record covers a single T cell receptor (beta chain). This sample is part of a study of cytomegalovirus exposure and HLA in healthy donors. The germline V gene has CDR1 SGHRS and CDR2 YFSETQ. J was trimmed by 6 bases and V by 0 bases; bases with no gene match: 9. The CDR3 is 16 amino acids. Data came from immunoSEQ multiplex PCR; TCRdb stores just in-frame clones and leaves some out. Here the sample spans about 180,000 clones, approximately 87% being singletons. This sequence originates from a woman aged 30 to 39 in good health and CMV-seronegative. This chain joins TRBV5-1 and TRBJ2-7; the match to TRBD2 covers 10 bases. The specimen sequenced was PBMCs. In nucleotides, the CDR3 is TGCGCCAGCAGCTTGGCGTCTAGCGGGGGCCGGGCCGAGCAGTACTTC. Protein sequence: CASSLASSGGRAEQYF.